The clone carrying this T cell receptor (beta chain) was seen at least ten times. What it binds is unknown. Time point indicated: sample taken at primary tumor resection. The sequenced material consisted of unsorted whole RNA from tumor, nontumor lung or frozen PBMC. V lost 0 bases to trimming and J lost 5 bases; unmatched junction nucleotides: 7. The germline CDR1 and CDR2 sequences are DFQATT and SNEGSKA (reference sequence). The CDR3 loop spans 14 amino acids. This sample is part of a study of spatial heterogeneity in lung cancer. Overall study results and limits: Tumor T cell coverage was estimated at around 7% for alpha and roughly 14% for beta chains. Tumors with more nonsynonymous mutations had more expanded intratumoral alpha and beta TCRs.

In the library, each TCR cDNA molecule bore its own unique molecular identifier. TCRdb reprocessed the 5' RACE reads via MiXCR and lists one record per CDR3 protein. The data contain about 20,000 distinct CDR3 sequences, more than 2.5% of them singletons. This chain links TRBV20-1 with TRBJ2-7; the match to TRBD2 covers 7 bases. Sequences were derived from lung tumor tissue, sampled at surgery. The sequence was obtained from a male donor with early-stage non-small cell lung cancer. DNA of the CDR3: TGCAGTGCTAGAGATCGGCCACTAGCGAACGAGCAGTACTTC. Translated, it gives CSARDRPLANEQYF.